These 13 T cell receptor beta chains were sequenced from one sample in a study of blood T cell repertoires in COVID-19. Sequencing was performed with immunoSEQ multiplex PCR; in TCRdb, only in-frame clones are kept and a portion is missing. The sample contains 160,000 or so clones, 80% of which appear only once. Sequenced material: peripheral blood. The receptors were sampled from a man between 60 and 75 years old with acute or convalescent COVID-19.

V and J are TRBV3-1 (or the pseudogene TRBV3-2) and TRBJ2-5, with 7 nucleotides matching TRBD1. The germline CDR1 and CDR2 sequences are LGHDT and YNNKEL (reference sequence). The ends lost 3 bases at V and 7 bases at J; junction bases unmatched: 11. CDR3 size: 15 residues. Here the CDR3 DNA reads TGTGCCAGCAGCCAGGGCGATACAGGGGTAGGGACCCAGTACTTC. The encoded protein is CASSQGDTGVGTQYF.

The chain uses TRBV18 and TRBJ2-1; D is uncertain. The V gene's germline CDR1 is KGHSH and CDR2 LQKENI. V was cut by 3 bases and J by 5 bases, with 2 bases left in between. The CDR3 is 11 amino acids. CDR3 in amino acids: CASSPDNEQFF. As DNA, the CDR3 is TGTGCCAGCTCACCCGACAATGAGCAGTTCTTC. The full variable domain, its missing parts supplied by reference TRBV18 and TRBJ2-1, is NAGVMQNPRHLVRRRGQEARLRCSPMKGHSHVYWYRQLPEEGLKFMVYLQKENIIDESGMPKERFSAEFPKEGPSILRIQQVVRGDSAAYFCASSPDNEQFFGPGTRLTVL.

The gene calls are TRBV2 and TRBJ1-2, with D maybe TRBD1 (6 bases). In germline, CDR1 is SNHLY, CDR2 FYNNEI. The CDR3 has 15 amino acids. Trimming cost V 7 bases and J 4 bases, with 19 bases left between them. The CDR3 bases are TGTGCCAGCAATTTAAAACAGGGAACTATCTATGGCTACACCTTC. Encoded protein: CASNLKQGTIYGYTF. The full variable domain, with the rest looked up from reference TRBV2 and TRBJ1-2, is EPEVTQTPSHQVTQMGQEVILRCVPISNHLYFYWYRQILGQKVEFLVSFYNNEISEKSEIFDDQFSVERPDGSNFTLKIRSTKLEDSAMYFCASNLKQGTIYGYTFGSGTRLTVV.

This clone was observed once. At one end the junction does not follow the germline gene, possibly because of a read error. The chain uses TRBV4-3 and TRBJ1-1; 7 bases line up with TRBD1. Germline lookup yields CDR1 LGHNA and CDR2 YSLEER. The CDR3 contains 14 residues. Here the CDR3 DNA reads TGCGCCAGCAGCCATCTACAGGGGAACTCTGAAGCTTTCTTT. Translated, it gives CASSHLQGNSEAFF.

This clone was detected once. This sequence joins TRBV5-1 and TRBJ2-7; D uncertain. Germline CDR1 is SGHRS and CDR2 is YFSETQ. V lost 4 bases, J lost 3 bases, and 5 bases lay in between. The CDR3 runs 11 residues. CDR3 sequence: CASSHNYEQYF. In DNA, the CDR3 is TGCGCCAGCAGCCACAACTACGAGCAGTACTTC.

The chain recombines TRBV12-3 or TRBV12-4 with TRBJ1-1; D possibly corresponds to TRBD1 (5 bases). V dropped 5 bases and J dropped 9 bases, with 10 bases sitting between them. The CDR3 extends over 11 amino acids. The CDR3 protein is CASSRGHQAFF. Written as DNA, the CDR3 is TGTGCCAGCAGTCGAGGACACCAAGCTTTCTTT.

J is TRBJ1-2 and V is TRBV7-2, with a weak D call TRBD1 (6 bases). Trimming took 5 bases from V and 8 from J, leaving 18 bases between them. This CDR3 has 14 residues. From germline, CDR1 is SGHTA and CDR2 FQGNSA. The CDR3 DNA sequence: TGTGCCAGCAGCCTATACGGGGGGCGCGACGGCTACACCTTC. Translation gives CASSLYGGRDGYTF.

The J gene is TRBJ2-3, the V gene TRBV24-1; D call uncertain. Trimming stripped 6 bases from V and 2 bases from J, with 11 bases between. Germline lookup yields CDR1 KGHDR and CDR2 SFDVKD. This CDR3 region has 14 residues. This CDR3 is CATSPTAATDTQYF. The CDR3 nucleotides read TGTGCCACCAGTCCGACGGCGGCCACAGATACGCAGTATTTT.

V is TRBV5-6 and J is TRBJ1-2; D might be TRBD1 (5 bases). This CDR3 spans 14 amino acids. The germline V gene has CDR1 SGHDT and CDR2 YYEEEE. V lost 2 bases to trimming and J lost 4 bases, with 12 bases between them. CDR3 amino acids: CASSLVGVAYGYTF. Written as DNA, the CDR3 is TGTGCCAGCAGCTTAGTAGGGGTGGCCTATGGCTACACCTTC.

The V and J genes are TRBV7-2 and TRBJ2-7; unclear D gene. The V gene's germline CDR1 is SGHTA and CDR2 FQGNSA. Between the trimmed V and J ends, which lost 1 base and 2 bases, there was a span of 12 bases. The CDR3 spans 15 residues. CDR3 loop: CASSLGLAVPYEQYF. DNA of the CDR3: TGTGCCAGCAGCTTAGGACTGGCGGTTCCCTACGAGCAGTACTTC. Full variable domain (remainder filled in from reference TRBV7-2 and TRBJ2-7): GAGVSQSPSNKVTEKGKDVELRCDPISGHTALYWYRQSLGQGLEFLIYFQGNSAPDKSGLPSDRFSAERTGGSVSTLTIQRTQQEDSAVYLCASSLGLAVPYEQYFGPGTRLTVT.

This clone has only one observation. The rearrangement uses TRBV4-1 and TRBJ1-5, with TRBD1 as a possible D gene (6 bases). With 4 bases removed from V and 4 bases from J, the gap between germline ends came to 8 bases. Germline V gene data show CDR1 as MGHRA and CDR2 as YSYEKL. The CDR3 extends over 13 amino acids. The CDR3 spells CASSLGQNQPQHF. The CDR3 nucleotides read TGCGCCAGCAGCCTAGGACAGAATCAGCCCCAGCATTTT.

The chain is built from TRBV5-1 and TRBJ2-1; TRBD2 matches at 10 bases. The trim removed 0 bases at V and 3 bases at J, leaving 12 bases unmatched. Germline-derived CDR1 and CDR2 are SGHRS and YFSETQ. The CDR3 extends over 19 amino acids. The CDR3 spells CASSLGPAGGPLYYNEQFF. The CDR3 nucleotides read TGCGCCAGCAGCTTGGGCCCAGCGGGGGGGCCCCTCTACTACAATGAGCAGTTCTTC. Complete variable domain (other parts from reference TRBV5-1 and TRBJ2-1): KAGVTQTPRYLIKTRGQQVTLSCSPISGHRSVSWYQQTPGQGLQFLFEYFSETQRNKGNFPGRFSGRQFSNSRSEMNVSTLELGDSALYLCASSLGPAGGPLYYNEQFFGPGTRLTVL.

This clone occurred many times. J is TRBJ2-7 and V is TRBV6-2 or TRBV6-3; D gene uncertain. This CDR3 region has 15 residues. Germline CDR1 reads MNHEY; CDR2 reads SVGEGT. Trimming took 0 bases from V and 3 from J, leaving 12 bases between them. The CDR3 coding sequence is TGTGCCAGCAGTTACTCCCAGACTGGTAGCTACGAGCAGTACTTC. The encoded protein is CASSYSQTGSYEQYF.